These T cell receptor beta chains were read from a single sample in a study of cytomegalovirus exposure and HLA in healthy donors. Sequenced by immunoSEQ multiplex PCR; TCRdb stores in-frame clones only, minus some. The data show roughly 120,000 clones, roughly 70% seen once. The material sequenced was PBMCs. These receptors were taken from a woman aged 40 to 50 in good health and CMV-seropositive. The CDR3 runs from the conserved cysteine through the conserved F or W. D genes are given only for firm matches. Clone size is stated in some rows and not others, as once, few, many or a class when expanded.

V	size	J	D	length	CDR3	DNA
TRBV19	once	TRBJ1-2	.	16	CASSIAPGLISYGYTF	TGTGCCAGTAGTATAGCCCCTGGGCTGATAAGCTATGGCTACACCTTC
TRBV6-4	.	TRBJ2-1	TRBD2	14	CASSSGLAGAEQFF	TGTGCCAGCAGCTCGGGACTAGCGGGAGCTGAGCAGTTCTTC
TRBV9	.	TRBJ2-2	.	15	CASSAEGGGNGELFF	TGTGCCAGCAGCGCAGAAGGGGGGGGTAACGGGGAGCTGTTTTTT
TRBV27	once	TRBJ1-5	TRBD1	16	CASSLGYRGGQQPQHF	TGTGCCAGCAGTTTAGGGTATCGAGGGGGCCAGCAGCCCCAGCATTTT
TRBV6-5	.	TRBJ2-1	TRBD1	15	CASFTGGSSYNEQFF	TGTGCCAGTTTTACAGGGGGCTCCTCCTACAATGAGCAGTTCTTC
TRBV2	.	TRBJ2-3	.	16	CASRANLALSTDTQYF	TGTGCCAGCAGAGCTAATCTAGCGCTAAGCACAGATACGCAGTATTTT
TRBV19	.	TRBJ2-6	.	14	CASKGPGEANVLTF	TGTGCCAGTAAAGGGCCAGGGGAGGCCAACGTCCTGACTTTC
TRBV7-3	.	TRBJ2-5	TRBD1	13	CASSSGQGETQYF	TGTGCCAGCAGCTCCGGACAGGGAGAGACCCAGTACTTC
TRBV7-9	few	TRBJ1-3	.	16	CASSGRRGSGGNTIYF	TGTGCCAGCAGCGGCAGGCGGGGTAGTGGAGGAAACACCATATATTTT
TRBV7-9	few	TRBJ1-1	TRBD1	15	CASSRPGGQGDEAFF	TGTGCCAGCAGCCGGCCCGGGGGACAGGGGGATGAAGCTTTCTTT
TRBV4-1	.	TRBJ1-5	.	15	CASSQQGQGNQPQHF	TGCGCCAGCAGCCAACAGGGGCAGGGCAATCAGCCCCAGCATTTT
TRBV7-3	few	TRBJ1-1	.	13	CASSLQGGTEAFF	TGTGCCAGCAGCTTACAGGGAGGGACTGAAGCTTTCTTT
TRBV7-2	once	TRBJ2-7	TRBD1	16	CASSLLPGQGSYEQYF	TGTGCCAGCAGCCTACTCCCGGGACAGGGGTCCTACGAGCAGTACTTC
TRBV4-3	few	TRBJ1-1	.	15	CASSQDRTGNTEAFF	TGCGCCAGCAGCCAAGATCGTACAGGGAACACTGAAGCTTTCTTT
TRBV27	few	TRBJ2-1	.	15	CASSFLSDSRNEQFF	TGTGCCAGCAGTTTCCTCTCGGACAGCCGCAATGAGCAGTTCTTC
TRBV6-1	.	TRBJ2-1	TRBD1	14	CASGGTGIYNEQFF	TGTGCCAGCGGGGGGACAGGGATATACAATGAGCAGTTCTTC
TRBV29-1	.	TRBJ1-1	TRBD1	12	CSVNRGDTEAFF	TGCAGCGTTAACAGGGGGGACACTGAAGCTTTCTTT
TRBV19	.	TRBJ1-5	.	17	CASSLTESLYSNQPQHF	TGTGCCAGTAGTTTGACAGAGAGCCTCTATAGCAATCAGCCCCAGCATTTT
TRBV9	.	TRBJ2-1	TRBD2	14	CASSVSGRASEQFF	TGTGCCAGCAGCGTCAGCGGGAGGGCCAGTGAGCAGTTCTTC
TRBV19	.	TRBJ2-1	TRBD2	17	CASSIRASGSRVNEQFF	TGTGCCAGTAGTATAAGGGCTAGCGGGAGCAGGGTAAATGAGCAGTTCTTC
TRBV25-1	.	TRBJ2-7	.	14	CASSEVQGQYEQYF	TGTGCCAGCAGTGAGGTCCAGGGCCAGTACGAGCAGTACTTC
TRBV4-3	.	TRBJ2-2	TRBD2	17	CASSHPGLAGDTGELFF	TGCGCCAGCAGCCACCCTGGACTAGCGGGAGACACCGGGGAGCTGTTTTTT
TRBV28	once	TRBJ1-3	.	14	CASSSRGTGNTIYF	TGTGCCAGCAGTTCCAGGGGTACTGGAAACACCATATATTTT